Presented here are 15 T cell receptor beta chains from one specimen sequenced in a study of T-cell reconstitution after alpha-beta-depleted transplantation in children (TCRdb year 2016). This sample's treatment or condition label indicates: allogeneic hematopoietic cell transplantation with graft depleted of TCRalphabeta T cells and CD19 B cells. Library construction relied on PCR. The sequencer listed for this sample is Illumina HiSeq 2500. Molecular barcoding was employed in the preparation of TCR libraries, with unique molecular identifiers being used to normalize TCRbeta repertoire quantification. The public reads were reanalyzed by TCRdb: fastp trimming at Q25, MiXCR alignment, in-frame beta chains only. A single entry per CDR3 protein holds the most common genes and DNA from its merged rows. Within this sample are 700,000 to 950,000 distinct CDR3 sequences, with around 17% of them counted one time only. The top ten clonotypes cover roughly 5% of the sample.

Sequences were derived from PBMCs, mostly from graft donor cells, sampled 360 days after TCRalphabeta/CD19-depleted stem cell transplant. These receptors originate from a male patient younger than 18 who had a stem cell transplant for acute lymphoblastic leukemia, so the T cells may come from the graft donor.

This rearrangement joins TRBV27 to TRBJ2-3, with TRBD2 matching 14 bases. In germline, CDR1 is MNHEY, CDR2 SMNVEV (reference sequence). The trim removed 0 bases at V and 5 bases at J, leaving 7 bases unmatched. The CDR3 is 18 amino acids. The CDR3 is CASSLSRLAGGPIDTQYF. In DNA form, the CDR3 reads TGTGCCAGCAGTTTATCCAGACTAGCGGGAGGGCCCATAGATACGCAGTATTTT.

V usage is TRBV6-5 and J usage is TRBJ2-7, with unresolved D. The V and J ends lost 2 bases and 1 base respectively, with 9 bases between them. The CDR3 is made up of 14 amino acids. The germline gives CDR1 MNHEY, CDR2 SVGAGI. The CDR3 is CASSYLGRSYEQYF. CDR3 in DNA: TGTGCCAGCAGTTACCTAGGCAGGTCCTACGAGCAGTACTTC.

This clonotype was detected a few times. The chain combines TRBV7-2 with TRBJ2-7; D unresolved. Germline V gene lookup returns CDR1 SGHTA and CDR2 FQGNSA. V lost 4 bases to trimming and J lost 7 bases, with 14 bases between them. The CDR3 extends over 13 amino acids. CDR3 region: CASSSHLVGEQYF. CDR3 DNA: TGTGCCAGCAGCTCTCACCTCGTGGGGGAGCAGTACTTC.

The DNA of the CDR3 is TGTGCCAGCAGCCCGTCGTCTACTGTGAATGCGAAGGTGGACACCATATATTTT. Its protein is CASSPSSTVNAKVDTIYF. The chain is built from TRBV7-8 and TRBJ1-3; no clear D gene. Per germline, CDR1 SGHVS and CDR2 FQNEAQ. This CDR3 has 18 amino acids. Deletions cut 5 bases from V and 8 bases from J, with 28 bases between.

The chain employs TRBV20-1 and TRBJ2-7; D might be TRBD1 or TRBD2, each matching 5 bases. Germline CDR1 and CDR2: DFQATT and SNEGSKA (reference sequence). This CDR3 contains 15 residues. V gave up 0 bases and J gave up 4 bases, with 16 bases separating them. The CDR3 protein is CSARDEGRPPYEQYF. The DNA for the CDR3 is TGCAGTGCTAGAGATGAGGGGCGCCCTCCGTACGAGCAGTACTTC.

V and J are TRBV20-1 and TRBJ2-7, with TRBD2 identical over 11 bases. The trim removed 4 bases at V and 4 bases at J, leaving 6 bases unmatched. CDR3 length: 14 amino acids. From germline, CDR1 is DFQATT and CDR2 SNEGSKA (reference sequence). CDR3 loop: CSATRGTSGYEQYF. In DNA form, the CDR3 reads TGCAGTGCTACTCGGGGGACTAGCGGATACGAGCAGTACTTC.

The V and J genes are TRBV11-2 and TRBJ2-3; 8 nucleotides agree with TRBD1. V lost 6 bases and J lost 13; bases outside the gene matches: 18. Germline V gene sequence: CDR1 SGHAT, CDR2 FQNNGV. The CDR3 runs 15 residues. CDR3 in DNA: TGTGCCAGCAGTTCCTTGGTGGTGTCCTCAGGGGGCAAGTATTTT. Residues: CASSSLVVSSGGKYF.

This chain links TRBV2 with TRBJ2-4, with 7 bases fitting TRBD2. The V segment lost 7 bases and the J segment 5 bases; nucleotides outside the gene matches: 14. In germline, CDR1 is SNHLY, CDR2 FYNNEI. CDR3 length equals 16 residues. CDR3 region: CASTRRGDLAQNIQYF. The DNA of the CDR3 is TGTGCCAGCACCCGACGGGGGGACCTGGCCCAAAACATTCAGTACTTC.

The CDR3 sequence: CASSLGGTAYGYTF. The CDR3 DNA sequence: TGTGCCAGCAGCTTAGGAGGGACAGCGTATGGCTACACCTTC. The V and J genes are TRBV7-9 and TRBJ1-2; 7 bases fit TRBD1. J gave up 5 bases and V 1 base, and 4 bases lay outside the gene matches. Per germline, CDR1 SEHNR and CDR2 FQNEAQ (reference sequence). The CDR3 loop spans 14 amino acids. Full variable domain (remainder filled in from reference TRBV7-9 and TRBJ1-2): DTGVSQNPRHKITKRGQNVTFRCDPISEHNRLYWYRQTLGQGPEFLTYFQNEAQLEKSRLLSDRFSAERPKGSFSTLEIQRTEQGDSAMYLCASSLGGTAYGYTFGSGTRLTVV.

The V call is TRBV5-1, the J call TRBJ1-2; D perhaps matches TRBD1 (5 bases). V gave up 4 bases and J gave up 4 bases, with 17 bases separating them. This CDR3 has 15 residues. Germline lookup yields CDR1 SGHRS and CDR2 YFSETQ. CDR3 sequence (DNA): TGCGCCAGCAGCGAGGGACCGCCGGGGACCTATGGCTACACCTTC. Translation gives CASSEGPPGTYGYTF.

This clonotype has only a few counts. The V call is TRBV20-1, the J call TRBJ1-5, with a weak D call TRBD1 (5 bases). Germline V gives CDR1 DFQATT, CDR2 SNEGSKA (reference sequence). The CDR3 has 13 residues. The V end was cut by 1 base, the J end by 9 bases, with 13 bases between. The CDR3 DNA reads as TGCAGTGCTAGAGTGGAGGGCGGGGGGCCCCAGCATTTT. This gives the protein CSARVEGGGPQHF.

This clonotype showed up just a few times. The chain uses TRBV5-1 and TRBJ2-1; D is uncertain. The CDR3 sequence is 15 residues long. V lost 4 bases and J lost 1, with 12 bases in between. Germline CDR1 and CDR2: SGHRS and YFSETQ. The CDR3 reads CASSIFSPSYNEQFF. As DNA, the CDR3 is TGCGCCAGCAGCATCTTTTCACCTTCCTACAATGAGCAGTTCTTC.

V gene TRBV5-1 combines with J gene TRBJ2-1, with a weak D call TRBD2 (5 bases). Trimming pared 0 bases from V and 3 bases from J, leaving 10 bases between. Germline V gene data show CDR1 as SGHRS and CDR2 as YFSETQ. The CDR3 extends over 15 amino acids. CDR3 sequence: CASSLGRNFYNEQFF. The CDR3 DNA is TGCGCCAGCAGCTTGGGGAGGAATTTCTACAATGAGCAGTTCTTC.

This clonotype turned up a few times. The CDR3 protein is CASGGSLLSYNEQFF. DNA of the CDR3: TGTGCCAGCGGCGGTAGCCTTCTCTCCTACAATGAGCAGTTCTTC. The rearrangement uses TRBV6-2 or TRBV6-3 and TRBJ2-1; D not certain. Germline V gives CDR1 MNHEY, CDR2 SVGEGT. The CDR3 spans 15 residues. Trimming cost V 8 bases and J 0 bases, with 14 bases left between them.

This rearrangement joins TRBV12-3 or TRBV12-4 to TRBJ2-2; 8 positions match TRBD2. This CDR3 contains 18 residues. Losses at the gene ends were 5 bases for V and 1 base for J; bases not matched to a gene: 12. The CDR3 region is CASSPLPGGAGNTGELFF. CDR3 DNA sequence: TGTGCCAGCAGTCCTCTCCCGGGGGGGGCCGGGAACACCGGGGAGCTGTTTTTT.